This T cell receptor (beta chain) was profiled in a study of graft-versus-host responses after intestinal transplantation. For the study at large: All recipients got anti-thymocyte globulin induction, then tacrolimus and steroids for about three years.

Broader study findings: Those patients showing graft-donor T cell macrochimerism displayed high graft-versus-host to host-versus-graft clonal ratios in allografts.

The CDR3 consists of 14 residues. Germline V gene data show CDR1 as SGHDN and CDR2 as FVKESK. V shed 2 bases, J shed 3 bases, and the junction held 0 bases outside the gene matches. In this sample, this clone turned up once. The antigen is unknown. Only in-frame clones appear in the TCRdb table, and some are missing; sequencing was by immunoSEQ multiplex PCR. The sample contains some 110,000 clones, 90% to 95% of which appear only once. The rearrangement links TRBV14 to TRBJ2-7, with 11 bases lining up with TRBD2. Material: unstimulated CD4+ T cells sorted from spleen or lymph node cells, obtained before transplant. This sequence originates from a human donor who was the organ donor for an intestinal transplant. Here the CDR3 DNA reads TGTGCCAGCAGCCAAACTAGCGGGGGCTACGAGCAGTACTTC. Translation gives CASSQTSGGYEQYF.